This TCR beta chain stems from a study of blood T cells in healthy people across ages. Study results and limitations: Investigators viewed diversity estimates from one million T cells as underestimates, the study reported. There was no known CMV status for donors, so expanded clonotype changes were possibly confounded. The unsorted PBMCs prevented any conclusive comparison of naive versus antigen-experienced cells.

A second PCR, run for about 6 to 11 cycles, used a sample-barcoded 5' primer plus a J-beta primer mix. One entry per CDR3 protein results from TCRdb running MiXCR on the 5' RACE reads. The sample lists 1.5 million to 1.9 million distinct CDR3 sequences, roughly 43% occurring once. This CDR3 has 13 amino acids. Looked up from germline, CDR1 is SGDLS and CDR2 is YYNGEE. The V end was cut by 0 bases, the J end by 15 bases, with 13 bases between. There are many counts of this clonotype. Its target is not known. Extractions gave at least 5.5 micrograms of total RNA per sample. The origin of this receptor is a woman under 30 in good health. The sequenced sample was blood. The chain employs TRBV9 and TRBJ1-6; D is perhaps TRBD1 (5 bases). The CDR3 sequence is CASSVALGRDLHF. In DNA form, the CDR3 reads TGTGCCAGCAGCGTAGCATTGGGACGGGACCTCCACTTT. Combining the CDR3 with reference TRBV9 and TRBJ1-6 gives the whole variable domain DSGVTQTPKHLITATGQRVTLRCSPRSGDLSVYWYQQSLDQGLQFLIQYYNGEERAKGNILERFSAQQFPDLHSELNLSSLELGDSALYFCASSVALGRDLHFGNGTRLTVT.